This passage covers 17 T cell receptor beta chains from one sample sequenced in a study of cytomegalovirus exposure and HLA in healthy donors. The PCR contained 60 Vbeta and 13 Jbeta primers. TCRdb's table, derived via immunoSEQ multiplex PCR, lists solely in-frame clones and lacks some. Among around 58,000 clones listed, approximately 80% were seen once. Sequencing input: PBMCs. Receptor source: a female donor in good health and CMV-seronegative.

This clone came up a few times. The chain is built from TRBV6-1 and TRBJ1-3; 9 nucleotides agree with TRBD1. The CDR3 length is 17 residues. Germline V gene lookup returns CDR1 MNHNS and CDR2 SASEGT. With V trimmed by 4 bases and J by 1 base, 8 bases remained unmatched. The CDR3 region has the DNA TGTGCCAGCAGTGGGCTGAGGGGACAGGGTTCTGGAAACACCATATATTTT. It translates to CASSGLRGQGSGNTIYF.

This clone appeared a single time. The chain recombines TRBV5-5 with TRBJ1-2; D remains unclear. V lost 2 bases and J 7 bases, leaving 18 bases between the germline ends. CDR3 size: 15 residues. In germline, CDR1 is SGHKS, CDR2 YYEKEE (reference sequence). CDR3 in amino acids: CASSFAGLPTGGYTF. The CDR3 coding sequence is TGTGCCAGCAGCTTTGCAGGACTCCCGACCGGTGGCTACACCTTC.

This chain links TRBV5-1 with TRBJ2-1; tentatively, D is TRBD1 (6 bases). Trimming shortened V by 3 bases and J by 6 bases, and 13 bases separated the two germline ends. The CDR3 spans 14 residues. CDR1 is SGHRS and CDR2 is YFSETQ in the germline V gene. The CDR3 region has the DNA TGCGCCAGCAGCTCCAACCCAGGGGTCAATGAGCAGTTCTTC. As protein: CASSSNPGVNEQFF. Supplemented by reference TRBV5-1 and TRBJ2-1, the full variable domain reads KAGVTQTPRYLIKTRGQQVTLSCSPISGHRSVSWYQQTPGQGLQFLFEYFSETQRNKGNFPGRFSGRQFSNSRSEMNVSTLELGDSALYLCASSSNPGVNEQFFGPGTRLTVL.

As DNA, the CDR3 is TGTGCCAGCAGCCATTACCGGGGGGGCGGGGAGACCCAGTACTTC. It codes for CASSHYRGGGETQYF. The V and J genes are TRBV4-2 and TRBJ2-5; 8 nucleotides align to TRBD2. Germline lookup yields CDR1 LGHNA and CDR2 YNFKEQ. This CDR3 comprises 15 residues. V was clipped by 3 bases and J by 5 bases; unmatched bases: 8.

V gene TRBV15 combines with J gene TRBJ2-5; D is unclear. CDR3 length: 15 residues. The germline CDR1 and CDR2 sequences are LNHNV and YYDKDF (reference sequence). The V gene lost 1 base and the J gene lost 5 bases, with 14 bases spanning the gap. The CDR3 is CATSRVDRGWETQYF. The CDR3 DNA sequence: TGTGCCACCAGCAGAGTTGATAGAGGTTGGGAGACCCAGTACTTC.

The CDR3 coding sequence is TGCGCCAGCAGCTTAACAAGTTCCTATGGCTACACCTTC. Its protein is CASSLTSSYGYTF. This sequence joins TRBV5-1 and TRBJ1-2; no definite D call. The CDR3 consists of 13 residues. The germline V and J ends were trimmed by 2 bases and 4 bases, with 9 bases remaining between them. From germline, CDR1 is SGHRS and CDR2 YFSETQ.

The chain carries TRBV7-3 and TRBJ2-2, with TRBD1 matching over 7 bases. The germline CDR1 and CDR2 sequences are SGHTA and FQGTGA. J lost 0 bases, V lost 2 bases, and 3 bases had no gene match. This CDR3 is 16 amino acids long. CDR3 coding DNA: TGTGCCAGCAGCTTACAGGGGGACGCGAACACCGGGGAGCTGTTTTTT. Translated, it gives CASSLQGDANTGELFF.

The sample holds a few counts of this clone. This chain links TRBV19 with TRBJ2-2; the D is unclear. The CDR3 spans 13 residues. The germline V gene has CDR1 LNHDA and CDR2 SQIVND (reference sequence). Trimming stripped 6 bases from V and 7 bases from J, with 12 bases between. The CDR3 loop reads CASRSSVGGELFF. The CDR3 DNA sequence: TGTGCCAGTAGGTCGAGCGTAGGCGGGGAGCTGTTTTTT.

The V gene is TRBV25-1, the J gene TRBJ2-1; the D is unclear. Germline V gene lookup returns CDR1 MGHDK and CDR2 SYGVNS. Trimming removed 2 bases at V and 0 bases at J, with 14 bases between. This CDR3 region has 17 residues. CDR3 residues: CASSENTEFSSYNEQFF. The CDR3 DNA reads as TGTGCCAGCAGTGAAAATACAGAATTTAGCTCCTACAATGAGCAGTTCTTC.

The chain carries TRBV11-3 and TRBJ2-1; TRBD2 is a possible D gene (6 bases). Germline V gene sequence: CDR1 SGHNT, CDR2 YENEEA. Trimming took off 3 bases at V and 8 bases at J, with 17 bases between the two ends. The CDR3 has 15 residues. DNA for the CDR3: TGTGCCAGCAGCTTGGGGGGAGGTGATTCTCATGAGCAGTTCTTC. Encoded protein: CASSLGGGDSHEQFF. Variable domain in full (rest from reference TRBV11-3 and TRBJ2-1): EAGVVQSPRYKIIEKKQPVAFWCNPISGHNTLYWYLQNLGQGPELLIRYENEEAVDDSQLPKDRFSAERLKGVDSTLKIQPAELGDSAVYLCASSLGGGDSHEQFFGPGTRLTVL.

This clone was found a few times. The chain recombines TRBV5-8 with TRBJ2-7; D possibly corresponds to TRBD1 (6 bases). Germline CDR1 is SGHTS and CDR2 is YDEGEE. The V end lost 0 bases, the J end lost 1 base, and 11 bases lay between the germline ends. This CDR3 comprises 15 residues. As DNA, the CDR3 is TGTGCCAGCAGCTTGGGGCAGGGGCCTTCCTACGAGCAGTACTTC. As protein: CASSLGQGPSYEQYF.

V and J are TRBV7-9 and TRBJ1-3; TRBD1 matches 8 bases. The length of the CDR3 is 15 residues. V lost 4 bases to trimming and J lost 4 bases; unmatched junction nucleotides: 6. Germline-derived CDR1 and CDR2 are SEHNR and FQNEAQ (reference sequence). The CDR3 sequence is CASSSDRVRGNTIYF. The CDR3 nucleotides read TGTGCCAGCAGCTCGGACAGGGTTAGGGGAAACACCATATATTTT.

The V and J genes are TRBV5-6 and TRBJ1-5, with a possible D match to TRBD1 (5 bases). With 5 bases removed from V and 4 bases from J, the gap between germline ends came to 13 bases. The germline V gene encodes CDR1 SGHDT and CDR2 YYEEEE. The length of the CDR3 is 14 residues. CDR3 region: CASRFIRGNQPQHF. DNA of the CDR3: TGTGCCAGCAGGTTTATACGGGGGAATCAGCCCCAGCATTTT.

This chain links TRBV7-9 with TRBJ2-1; 8 bases agree with TRBD2. Losses at the gene ends were 4 bases for V and 0 bases for J; bases not matched to a gene: 8. The germline V gene has CDR1 SEHNR and CDR2 FQNEAQ (reference sequence). The length of the CDR3 is 17 residues. CDR3 residues: CASSSDGSGSSYNEQFF. CDR3 in DNA: TGTGCCAGCAGCTCCGATGGGAGCGGGAGCTCCTACAATGAGCAGTTCTTC.

The V call is TRBV5-1, the J call TRBJ1-1; D is unresolved. The CDR3 totals 14 residues. Looked up from germline, CDR1 is SGHRS and CDR2 is YFSETQ. Trimming left V 4 bases short and J 4 bases short, with 14 bases between. In DNA form, the CDR3 reads TGCGCCAGCAGCGTGGAGTCGGTGGTCACTGAAGCTTTCTTT. Residues: CASSVESVVTEAFF.

The chain carries TRBV6-9 and TRBJ2-1; possible D gene TRBD2, 5 bases. Germline assignment: CDR1 MNHGY and CDR2 SVAAGI. V lost 7 bases, J lost 0 bases, and 16 bases lay in between. The CDR3 has 16 residues. CDR3 nucleotides: TGTGCCAGCACCTCCGGGGAGCGGCGCTCCTACAATGAGCAGTTCTTC. The encoded protein is CASTSGERRSYNEQFF.

This clone was counted a few times. The rearrangement uses TRBV19 and TRBJ1-2; TRBD1 aligns across 8 bases. Germline values: CDR1 LNHDA, CDR2 SQIVND (reference sequence). The CDR3 covers 14 residues. Trimming cost V 3 bases and J 4 bases; bases outside gene matches: 4. CDR3 DNA: TGTGCCAGTAGTATTGGTACAGGGGGCTATGGCTACACCTTC. This gives the protein CASSIGTGGYGYTF. The full variable domain, its missing parts supplied by reference TRBV19 and TRBJ1-2, is DGGITQSPKYLFRKEGQNVTLSCEQNLNHDAMYWYRQDPGQGLRLIYYSQIVNDFQKGDIAEGYSVSREKKESFPLTVTSAQKNPTAFYLCASSIGTGGYGYTFGSGTRLTVV.